A single sample gave rise to the 2 T cell receptor beta chains below, sequenced in a study of regulatory T cells in long-lasting Graves disease. Time point described: newly diagnosed GD, antithyroid drugs for less than 3 months. Construction of the TCR library relied on RNA isolated from PBMCs. The authors built TCR beta libraries using iRepertoire HTBI primers and Arm-PCR of CDR3 regions. TCRdb ran MiXCR on the multiplex PCR reads and lists one entry per CDR3 protein. This sample carries about 240,000 distinct CDR3 sequences, around 21% of them seen once, and the ten largest clones take roughly 14%. Material: peripheral blood mononuclear cells (PBMCs), obtained at new diagnosis, from a patient treated with antithyroid drugs. The receptors come from a female donor with Graves disease.

This clonotype was counted many times. V usage is TRBV20-1 and J usage is TRBJ2-5, with 8 bases aligning to TRBD2. The CDR3 is made up of 15 amino acids. From germline, CDR1 is DFQATT and CDR2 SNEGSKA (reference sequence). The V and J ends lost 5 bases and 0 bases, in that order; junction bases with no gene match: 8. The CDR3 loop is CSAEVASGHQETQYF. CDR3 bases: TGCAGTGCTGAGGTGGCTAGCGGGCACCAAGAGACCCAGTACTTC.

In its sample, this clonotype was seen once. A much larger clone differs by one base, so this may be a read error. The chain couples TRBV10-3 to TRBJ2-1, with 9 positions matching TRBD2. The germline V gene encodes CDR1 ENHRY and CDR2 SYGVKD. CDR3 length equals 14 residues. CDR3: CAIRGLAGLNEQLF. DNA for the CDR3: TGTGCCATCAGGGGACTAGCTGGTCTCAATGAGCAGCTCTTC.